These 18 T cell receptor beta chains originate from one sample sequenced in a study of T cell repertoires in ileal Crohn's disease (dated by TCRdb to between 2019 and 2020). The method behind the library was the immunoSEQ multiplex PCR assay. This immuneACCESS table, as held by TCRdb, lists in-frame sequences with V and J called but not all clones. Of the missing ones, under half trace to an unresolved V gene in checked studies; the others have no known cause. The sample has more than 15,000 clones on record, over 45% of them singletons. Of the sample, roughly 6.2% falls within the top ten clones. Sequencing used ileal tissue. Every receptor here comes from an adult with Crohn's disease.

A few counts support this clone. This probably arose from a read error, given a far larger clone one base away. This rearrangement joins TRBV30 to TRBJ2-1; maybe TRBD2 (5 bases). Germline V gene sequence: CDR1 GTSNPN, CDR2 SVGIG (reference sequence). Trimming stripped 2 bases from V and 8 bases from J, with 13 bases between. The CDR3 has 13 amino acids. In DNA, the CDR3 is TGTGCCTGGAGTCTTACTAGTACCGATGAGCAGTTCTTC. The encoded protein is CAWSLTSTDEQFF.

The chain is built from TRBV4-1 and TRBJ1-1, with D perhaps TRBD1 (5 bases). Germline V lookup: CDR1 MGHRA, CDR2 YSYEKL. V dropped 1 base and J dropped 10 bases, with 16 bases sitting between them. The length of the CDR3 is 14 residues. CDR3 sequence: CASSQVVRSGGAFF. CDR3 sequence (DNA): TGCGCCAGCAGCCAAGTCGTCCGGTCCGGGGGAGCTTTCTTT.

V gene TRBV6-5 combines with J gene TRBJ2-7; 16 bases match TRBD2. V shed 6 bases, J shed 4 bases, and the junction held 3 bases outside the gene matches. The CDR3 is made up of 15 amino acids. The germline V gene encodes CDR1 MNHEY and CDR2 SVGAGI. DNA for the CDR3: TGTGCCAGCAGGCCGGGACTAGCGGGAGGGTACGAGCAGTACTTC. As protein: CASRPGLAGGYEQYF.

This clone was seen a single time. This sequence joins TRBV2 and TRBJ2-7, with a tentative D call TRBD2 (6 bases). V was pared by 1 base and J by 6 bases, with 13 bases between. Germline CDR1 reads SNHLY; CDR2 reads FYNNEI. The CDR3 spans 14 residues. The CDR3 is CASSEGASEGEQYF. CDR3 bases: TGTGCCAGCAGTGAAGGTGCTAGCGAAGGCGAGCAGTACTTC. Looking up the rest from reference TRBV2 and TRBJ2-7 gives the full variable domain: EPEVTQTPSHQVTQMGQEVILRCVPISNHLYFYWYRQILGQKVEFLVSFYNNEISEKSEIFDDQFSVERPDGSNFTLKIRSTKLEDSAMYFCASSEGASEGEQYFGPGTRLTVT.

The chain recombines TRBV30 with TRBJ2-3, with 9 bases identical to TRBD2. V lost 8 bases to trimming and J lost 0 bases; unmatched junction nucleotides: 9. This CDR3 region has 15 residues. Per the germline V gene, CDR1 is GTSNPN and CDR2 is SVGIG (reference sequence). CDR3 coding DNA: TGTGCCGTGACTAGCGGAGATTCTAGCACAGATACGCAGTATTTT. Its protein product is CAVTSGDSSTDTQYF. Combining the CDR3 with reference TRBV30 and TRBJ2-3 gives the whole variable domain SQTIHQWPATLVQPVGSPLSLECTVEGTSNPNLYWYRQAAGRGLQLLFYSVGIGQISSEVPQNLSASRPQDRQFILSSKKLLLSDSGFYLCAVTSGDSSTDTQYFGPGTRLTVL.

The rearrangement joins TRBV6-6 to TRBJ1-5; the D gene is possibly TRBD1 (5 bases). The CDR3 length is 13 residues. Germline lookup yields CDR1 MNHNY and CDR2 SVGAGI (reference sequence). With 5 bases removed from V and 9 bases from J, the gap between germline ends came to 14 bases. This CDR3 reads CASSAGTGMPQHF. CDR3 DNA sequence: TGTGCCAGCAGTGCAGGGACTGGTATGCCCCAGCATTTT.

The chain has TRBV7-9 and TRBJ1-1; D gene unclear. CDR3 size: 16 residues. V lost 4 bases to trimming and J lost 2 bases, with 17 bases between them. Germline V CDR1 and CDR2: SEHNR, FQNEAQ (reference sequence). The CDR3 DNA reads TGTGCCAGCAGCTCCACCCTCCTCGACACCAACACTGAAGCTTTCTTT. This sequence encodes CASSSTLLDTNTEAFF. Using reference TRBV7-9 and TRBJ1-1 for the parts outside the CDR3, the full variable domain is DTGVSQNPRHKITKRGQNVTFRCDPISEHNRLYWYRQTLGQGPEFLTYFQNEAQLEKSRLLSDRFSAERPKGSFSTLEIQRTEQGDSAMYLCASSSTLLDTNTEAFFGQGTRLTVV.

The V gene is TRBV7-9, the J gene TRBJ2-3, with D unresolved. Germline V lookup: CDR1 SEHNR, CDR2 FQNEAQ (reference sequence). With 1 base removed from V and 0 bases from J, the gap between germline ends came to 14 bases. This CDR3 spans 17 amino acids. CDR3 sequence: CASSLGFTLASTDTQYF. CDR3 DNA sequence: TGTGCCAGCAGCTTAGGGTTCACCTTAGCTAGCACAGATACGCAGTATTTT.

The V and J genes are TRBV30 and TRBJ2-3; TRBD2 might be the D (6 bases). Between the trimmed V and J ends, which lost 4 bases and 0 bases, there was a span of 11 bases. This CDR3 comprises 14 residues. The germline V gene encodes CDR1 GTSNPN and CDR2 SVGIG (reference sequence). CDR3 region: CAWTVGTSTDTQYF. In DNA, the CDR3 is TGTGCCTGGACGGTCGGGACTAGCACAGATACGCAGTATTTT.

Regarding this clone: A read error may produce the germline difference seen at one junction end. The V call is TRBV29-1, the J call TRBJ2-5; D remains ambiguous. The CDR3 spans 13 residues. In germline, CDR1 is SQVTM, CDR2 ANQGSEA. The CDR3 here is CNVLSSGSETQYF. In nucleotides, the CDR3 is TGCAACGTTCTTAGTTCCGGGTCAGAGACCCAGTACTTC.

The rearrangement uses TRBV2 and TRBJ2-2, with 10 nucleotides matching TRBD2. The germline V gene has CDR1 SNHLY and CDR2 FYNNEI. The CDR3 is 16 amino acids. V shed 2 bases, J shed 5 bases, and the junction held 5 bases outside the gene matches. This CDR3 is CASSELAGARTGELFF. The CDR3 DNA follows: TGTGCCAGCAGTGAACTAGCGGGGGCGAGGACCGGGGAGCTGTTTTTT.

This clone was found once. This rearrangement joins TRBV30 to TRBJ2-7, with D possibly matching TRBD1 (5 bases). Germline V gene lookup returns CDR1 GTSNPN and CDR2 SVGIG (reference sequence). V lost 0 bases and J 0 bases, leaving 12 bases between the germline ends. This CDR3 contains 15 residues. In nucleotides, the CDR3 is TGTGCCTGGAGTGTGGTGGGGCTTAGCTCCTACGAGCAGTACTTC. Protein: CAWSVVGLSSYEQYF. The full variable domain, in which reference TRBV30 and TRBJ2-7 provide the parts outside the CDR3, is SQTIHQWPATLVQPVGSPLSLECTVEGTSNPNLYWYRQAAGRGLQLLFYSVGIGQISSEVPQNLSASRPQDRQFILSSKKLLLSDSGFYLCAWSVVGLSSYEQYFGPGTRLTVT.

This chain connects TRBV28 to TRBJ1-1, with D possibly TRBD1 on 6 matching bases. V lost 6 bases and J lost 3, with 17 bases in between. CDR3 length: 15 amino acids. CDR1 is MDHEN, CDR2 SYDVKM, per germline. CDR3 loop: CASSPTTGMDTEAFF. The CDR3 region has the DNA TGTGCCAGCAGCCCAACAACAGGGATGGACACTGAAGCTTTCTTT.

By share, this clone counts as medium-sized. The chain employs TRBV29-1 and TRBJ1-5; D is unclear. This CDR3 spans 13 amino acids. V dropped 7 bases and J dropped 5 bases, with 15 bases sitting between them. Germline-derived CDR1 and CDR2 are SQVTM and ANQGSEA. The CDR3 DNA reads as TGCAGCGGTAAGAGGGTCTTCCATCAGCCCCAGCATTTT. It is translated as CSGKRVFHQPQHF.

The chain is built from TRBV28 and TRBJ2-7, with TRBD1 matching over 8 bases. CDR3 size: 15 residues. Germline V lookup: CDR1 MDHEN, CDR2 SYDVKM. The junction had 8 bases not matched to a gene; V was cut back by 6 bases and J by 1 base. The CDR3 nucleotides read TGTGCCAGCAGCTACCCAGGGGGCCTGTCCTACGAGCAGTACTTC. Encoded protein: CASSYPGGLSYEQYF.

This clone has only one observation. This CDR3 reads CAWSGTGVSEQYF. The CDR3 bases are TGTGCCTGGAGTGGAACGGGAGTAAGTGAGCAGTACTTC. The chain joins TRBV30 to TRBJ2-7; D perhaps matches TRBD2 (6 bases). V was trimmed by 1 base and J by 7 bases, leaving 14 bases between them. CDR3 length: 13 residues. Germline V lookup: CDR1 GTSNPN, CDR2 SVGIG (reference sequence).

The chain is built from TRBV18 and TRBJ2-7; 10 nucleotides agree with TRBD1. V trimming: 3 bases; J trimming: 6 bases; junction bases outside the gene matches: 11. This CDR3 is 16 amino acids long. Per germline, CDR1 KGHSH and CDR2 LQKENI. CDR3 protein: CASSPYDRGQRSEQYF. DNA of the CDR3: TGTGCCAGCTCACCTTATGACAGGGGGCAAAGGAGCGAGCAGTACTTC.

The CDR3 region is CASSPYRGPNYGYTF. CDR3 coding DNA: TGTGCCAGCAGTCCCTACAGGGGACCGAACTATGGCTACACCTTC. This sequence joins TRBV27 and TRBJ1-2; 7 bases are a match to TRBD1. Germline V CDR1 and CDR2: MNHEY, SMNVEV (reference sequence). V was clipped by 5 bases and J by 2 bases; unmatched bases: 8. The CDR3 loop spans 15 amino acids.